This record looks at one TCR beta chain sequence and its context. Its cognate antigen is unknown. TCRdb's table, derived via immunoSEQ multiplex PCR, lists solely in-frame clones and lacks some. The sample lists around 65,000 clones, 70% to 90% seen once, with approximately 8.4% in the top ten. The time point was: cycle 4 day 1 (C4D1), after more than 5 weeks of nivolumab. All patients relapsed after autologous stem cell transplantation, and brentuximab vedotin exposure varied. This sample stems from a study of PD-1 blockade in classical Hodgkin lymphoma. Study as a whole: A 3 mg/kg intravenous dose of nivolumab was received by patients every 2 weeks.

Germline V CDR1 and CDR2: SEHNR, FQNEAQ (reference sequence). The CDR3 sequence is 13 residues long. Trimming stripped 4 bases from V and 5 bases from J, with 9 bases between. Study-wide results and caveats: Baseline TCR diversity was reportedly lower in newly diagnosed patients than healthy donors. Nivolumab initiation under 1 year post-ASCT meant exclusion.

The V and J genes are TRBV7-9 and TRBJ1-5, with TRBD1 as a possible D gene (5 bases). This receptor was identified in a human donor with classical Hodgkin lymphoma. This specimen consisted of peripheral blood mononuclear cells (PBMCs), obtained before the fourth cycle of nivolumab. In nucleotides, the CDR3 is TGTGCCAGCAGCTCCGGGGCGGATCAGCCCCAGCATTTT. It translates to CASSSGADQPQHF.